Shown below are 14 T cell receptor beta chains from a single sample sequenced in a study of cytomegalovirus exposure and HLA in healthy donors (dated by TCRdb to between 2016 and 2019). To prepare the library, the immunoSEQ multiplex PCR assay was applied. For the multiplex PCR, a mixture combining 60 forward primers for TCR Vbeta segments and 13 reverse primers for TCR Jbeta segments was used. In its TCRdb copy, this immuneACCESS table keeps in-frame sequences only and misses some clones. Where compared with another copy, unresolved V genes explain less than half of these, and the others have no known cause. The sample data list about 160,000 clones, and about three quarters of these were observed just once. Of the sample, 3.1% falls within the top ten clones. The sequenced material came from PBMCs. The receptor source for this set is a woman in her thirties or forties in good health and CMV-seronegative.

This sequence joins TRBV4-2 and TRBJ2-2, with 8 bases aligning to TRBD1. The V segment lost 2 bases and the J segment 1 base; nucleotides outside the gene matches: 6. Per germline, CDR1 LGHNA and CDR2 YNFKEQ. The CDR3 runs to 17 residues. Written as DNA, the CDR3 is TGTGCCAGCAGCCAACAAACCGGGACAGGGAACACCGGGGAGCTGTTTTTT. It is translated as CASSQQTGTGNTGELFF.

The gene calls are TRBV28 and TRBJ2-7, with D unclear. V lost 7 bases, J lost 9 bases, and 22 bases lay in between. Germline CDR1 and CDR2: MDHEN and SYDVKM. CDR3 size: 14 residues. The CDR3 nucleotides read TGTGCCAGCACCGGTGGCGGTTGGCGCGGTGGGCAGTACTTC. This gives the protein CASTGGGWRGGQYF.

V and J are TRBV15 and TRBJ2-5; D uncertain. Trimming left V 0 bases short and J 5 bases short, with 7 bases between. CDR1 is LNHNV, CDR2 YYDKDF, per germline (reference sequence). The CDR3 length is 13 residues. The CDR3 sequence: CATSRDILETQYF. The DNA of the CDR3 is TGTGCCACCAGCAGAGATATATTGGAGACCCAGTACTTC.

This clone has just one count. The rearrangement joins TRBV2 to TRBJ1-4, with a weak D call TRBD1 (6 bases). V was pared by 2 bases and J by 6 bases, with 10 bases between. CDR1 is SNHLY, CDR2 FYNNEI, per germline. CDR3 length: 14 residues. The chain's CDR3 is CASSELGADEKLFF. The CDR3 DNA reads as TGTGCCAGCAGTGAACTGGGGGCTGATGAAAAACTGTTTTTT.

The chain uses TRBV2 and TRBJ2-1; perhaps TRBD1 as D (6 bases). Germline values: CDR1 SNHLY, CDR2 FYNNEI. The CDR3 length is 11 residues. V was clipped by 7 bases and J by 8 bases, with 9 bases between them. The CDR3 nucleotides read TGTGCCAGCACAGGGGTCCATGAGCAGTTCTTC. Translated, it gives CASTGVHEQFF.

The rearrangement uses TRBV6-5 and TRBJ2-7; no clear D gene. This CDR3 spans 14 amino acids. Germline V gene data show CDR1 as MNHEY and CDR2 as SVGAGI. The V and J ends lost 1 base and 2 bases respectively, with 9 bases between them. Written as DNA, the CDR3 is TGTGCCAGCAGTTACTACAGAGCAGCCTACGAGCAGTACTTC. As protein: CASSYYRAAYEQYF.

The V call is TRBV27, the J call TRBJ1-4, with 7 nucleotides matching TRBD1. The CDR3 is made up of 18 amino acids. CDR1 MNHEY and CDR2 SMNVEV come from the germline V gene (reference sequence). Trimming took 4 bases from V and 8 from J; bases not matched to a gene: 19. CDR3 DNA: TGTGCCAGCAGTTCTTGGGGGGACAGTTGGTTCTTGAGGGAAAAACTGTTTTTT. It translates to CASSSWGDSWFLREKLFF.

V gene TRBV4-2 combines with J gene TRBJ1-2; 9 bases fit TRBD1. Trimming took 0 bases from V and 4 from J; bases not matched to a gene: 6. The V gene's germline CDR1 is LGHNA and CDR2 YNFKEQ. This CDR3 is built from 16 residues. DNA of the CDR3: TGTGCCAGCAGCCAAGATAAAAACAGGGGGCTCTATGGCTACACCTTC. It is translated as CASSQDKNRGLYGYTF.

The rearrangement links TRBV6-1 to TRBJ2-7; perhaps TRBD1 as D (6 bases). Trimming cost V 1 base and J 0 bases, with 7 bases left between them. The CDR3 is made up of 14 amino acids. Germline values: CDR1 MNHNS, CDR2 SASEGT. CDR3 residues: CASSEGTDSYEQYF. In DNA form, the CDR3 reads TGTGCCAGCAGTGAAGGGACAGACTCCTACGAGCAGTACTTC.

The chain recombines TRBV2 with TRBJ2-6; 14 nucleotides match TRBD2. V was pared by 7 bases and J by 1 base, with 12 bases of the junction left unmatched. This CDR3 has 20 residues. Germline values: CDR1 SNHLY, CDR2 FYNNEI. The CDR3 nucleotides are TGTGCCAGCACCTTCTCCGGGACTAGCGGGGGTATATCTGGGGCCAACGTCCTGACTTTC. Its translation is CASTFSGTSGGISGANVLTF. Variable domain in full (rest from reference TRBV2 and TRBJ2-6): EPEVTQTPSHQVTQMGQEVILRCVPISNHLYFYWYRQILGQKVEFLVSFYNNEISEKSEIFDDQFSVERPDGSNFTLKIRSTKLEDSAMYFCASTFSGTSGGISGANVLTFGAGSRLTVL.

The chain carries TRBV5-4 and TRBJ2-7, with D possibly matching TRBD1 (6 bases). CDR3 size: 16 residues. Germline CDR1 is SGHNT and CDR2 is YYREEE (reference sequence). V was pared by 0 bases and J by 5 bases, with 18 bases between. The chain's CDR3 is CASSLGAGTPINEQYF. As DNA, the CDR3 is TGTGCCAGCAGCTTGGGGGCCGGGACACCGATCAACGAGCAGTACTTC.

The V gene is TRBV7-2, the J gene TRBJ2-5; TRBD1 agrees at 8 bases. Trimming at V came to 5 bases and at J to 12 bases, leaving 5 bases not matched to a gene. This CDR3 has 11 residues. Germline V gene lookup returns CDR1 SGHTA and CDR2 FQGNSA. As DNA, the CDR3 is TGTGCCAGCAGCCAAGGGACAGGAGAGTACTTC. Translating gives CASSQGTGEYF.

The CDR3 nucleotides are TGTGCCAGCAGGTTACAGGGGGCCTCTGGGGCCAACGTCCTGACTTTC. Translating it yields CASRLQGASGANVLTF. This chain links TRBV28 with TRBJ2-6; 9 bases are shared with TRBD1. Germline V gene lookup returns CDR1 MDHEN and CDR2 SYDVKM. The V and J ends lost 6 bases and 0 bases, in that order; junction bases with no gene match: 3. The CDR3 has 16 amino acids.

This rearrangement joins TRBV15 to TRBJ2-1; 11 nucleotides align to TRBD2. J lost 4 bases, V lost 2 bases, and 7 bases had no gene match. The CDR3 loop spans 17 amino acids. From germline, CDR1 is LNHNV and CDR2 YYDKDF (reference sequence). The CDR3 DNA sequence: TGTGCCACCAGCAGATCCGGGACTAGCGGTTGGTACAATGAGCAGTTCTTC. Translating it yields CATSRSGTSGWYNEQFF.